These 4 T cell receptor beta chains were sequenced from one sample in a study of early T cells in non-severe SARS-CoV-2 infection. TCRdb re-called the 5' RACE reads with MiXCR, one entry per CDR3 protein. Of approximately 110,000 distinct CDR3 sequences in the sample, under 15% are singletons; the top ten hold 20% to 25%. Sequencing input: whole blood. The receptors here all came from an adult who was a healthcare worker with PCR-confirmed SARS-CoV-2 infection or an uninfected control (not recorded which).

Here the CDR3 reads CASSLSGLTYGYTF. The DNA of the CDR3 is TGTGCCAGCAGCTTAAGTGGACTGACGTATGGCTACACCTTC. The V and J genes are TRBV7-9 and TRBJ1-2, with unresolved D. The CDR3 runs to 14 residues. Trimming pared 2 bases from V and 5 bases from J, leaving 12 bases between. Germline V CDR1 and CDR2: SEHNR, FQNEAQ (reference sequence).

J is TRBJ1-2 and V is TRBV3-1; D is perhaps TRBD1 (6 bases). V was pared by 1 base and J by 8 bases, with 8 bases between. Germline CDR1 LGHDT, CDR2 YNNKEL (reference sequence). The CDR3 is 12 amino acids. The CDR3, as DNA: TGTGCCAGCAGCCAAGCAGGGGAAGGCTACACCTTC. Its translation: CASSQAGEGYTF.

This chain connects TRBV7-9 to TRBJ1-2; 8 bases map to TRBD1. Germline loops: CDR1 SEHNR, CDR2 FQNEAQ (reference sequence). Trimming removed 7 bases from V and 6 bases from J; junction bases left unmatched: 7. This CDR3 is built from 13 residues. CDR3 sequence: CASNAQGADGYTF. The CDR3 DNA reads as TGTGCCAGCAACGCGCAGGGGGCGGATGGCTACACCTTC.

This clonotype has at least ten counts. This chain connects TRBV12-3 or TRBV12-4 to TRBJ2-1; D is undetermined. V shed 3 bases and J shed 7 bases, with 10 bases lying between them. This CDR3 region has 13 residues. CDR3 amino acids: CASSFRIRNEQFF. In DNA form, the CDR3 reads TGTGCCAGCAGTTTTCGCATTAGGAATGAGCAGTTCTTC.